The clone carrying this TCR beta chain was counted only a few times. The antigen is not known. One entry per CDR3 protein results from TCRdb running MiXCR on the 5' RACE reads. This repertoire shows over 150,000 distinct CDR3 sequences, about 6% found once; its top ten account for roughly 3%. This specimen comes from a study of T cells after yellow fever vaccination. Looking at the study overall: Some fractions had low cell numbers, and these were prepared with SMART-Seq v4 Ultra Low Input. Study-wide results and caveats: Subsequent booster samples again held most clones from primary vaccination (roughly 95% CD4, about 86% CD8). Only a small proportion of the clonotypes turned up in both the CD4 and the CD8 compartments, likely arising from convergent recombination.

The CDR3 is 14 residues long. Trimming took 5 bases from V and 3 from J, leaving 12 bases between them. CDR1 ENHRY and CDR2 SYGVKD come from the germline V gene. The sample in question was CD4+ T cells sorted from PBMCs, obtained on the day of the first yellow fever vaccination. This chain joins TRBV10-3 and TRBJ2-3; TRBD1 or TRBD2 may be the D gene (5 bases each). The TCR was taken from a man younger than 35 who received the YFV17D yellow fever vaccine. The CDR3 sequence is CAISSTGQTDTQYF. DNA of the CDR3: TGTGCCATCAGTTCCACGGGGCAGACAGATACGCAGTATTTT.